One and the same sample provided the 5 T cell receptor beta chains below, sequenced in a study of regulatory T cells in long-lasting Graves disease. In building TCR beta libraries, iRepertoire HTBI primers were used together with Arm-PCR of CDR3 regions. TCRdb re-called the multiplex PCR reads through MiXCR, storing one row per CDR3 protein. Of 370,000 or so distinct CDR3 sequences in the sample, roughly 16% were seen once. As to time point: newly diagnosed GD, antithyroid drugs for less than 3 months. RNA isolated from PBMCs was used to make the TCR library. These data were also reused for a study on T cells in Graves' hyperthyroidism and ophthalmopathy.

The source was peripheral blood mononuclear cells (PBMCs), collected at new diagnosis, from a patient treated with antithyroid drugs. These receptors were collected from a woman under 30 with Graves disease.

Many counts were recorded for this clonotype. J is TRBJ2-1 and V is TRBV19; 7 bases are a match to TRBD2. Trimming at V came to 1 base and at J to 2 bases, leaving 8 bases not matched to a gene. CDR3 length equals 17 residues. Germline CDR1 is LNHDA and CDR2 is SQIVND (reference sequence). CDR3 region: CASSIVGAGAPYNEQFF. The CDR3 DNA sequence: TGTGCCAGTAGTATAGTCGGGGCGGGAGCCCCCTACAATGAGCAGTTCTTC.

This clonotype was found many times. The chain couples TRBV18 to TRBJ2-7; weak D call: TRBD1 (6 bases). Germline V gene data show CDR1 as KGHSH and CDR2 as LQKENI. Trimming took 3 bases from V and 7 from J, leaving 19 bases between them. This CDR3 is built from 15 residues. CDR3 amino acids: CASSPSGQTFQEQYF. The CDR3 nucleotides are TGTGCCAGCTCACCTTCCGGACAGACCTTTCAAGAGCAGTACTTC.

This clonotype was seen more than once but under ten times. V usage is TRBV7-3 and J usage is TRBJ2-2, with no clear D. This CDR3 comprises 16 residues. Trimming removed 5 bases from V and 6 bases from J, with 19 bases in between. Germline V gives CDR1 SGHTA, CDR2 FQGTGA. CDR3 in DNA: TGTGCCAGCAGCCAAACCGGGCCCCAAGTGGCCGGGGAGCTGTTTTTT. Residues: CASSQTGPQVAGELFF.

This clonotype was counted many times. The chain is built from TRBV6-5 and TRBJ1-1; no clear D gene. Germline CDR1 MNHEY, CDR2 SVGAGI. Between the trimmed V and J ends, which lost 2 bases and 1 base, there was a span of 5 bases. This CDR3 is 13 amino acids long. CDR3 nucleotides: TGTGCCAGCAGTTACGGGAGGAACACTGAAGCTTTCTTT. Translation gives CASSYGRNTEAFF.

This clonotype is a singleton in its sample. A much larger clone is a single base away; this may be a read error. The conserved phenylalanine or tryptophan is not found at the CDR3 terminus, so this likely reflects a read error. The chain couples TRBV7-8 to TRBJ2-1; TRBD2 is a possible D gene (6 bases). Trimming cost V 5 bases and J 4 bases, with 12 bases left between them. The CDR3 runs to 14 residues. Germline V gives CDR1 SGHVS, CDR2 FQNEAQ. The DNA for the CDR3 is TGTGCCAGCAGCCCCGGGGGTCGTTACAATGAGCAGTTCCTC. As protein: CASSPGGRYNEQFL.